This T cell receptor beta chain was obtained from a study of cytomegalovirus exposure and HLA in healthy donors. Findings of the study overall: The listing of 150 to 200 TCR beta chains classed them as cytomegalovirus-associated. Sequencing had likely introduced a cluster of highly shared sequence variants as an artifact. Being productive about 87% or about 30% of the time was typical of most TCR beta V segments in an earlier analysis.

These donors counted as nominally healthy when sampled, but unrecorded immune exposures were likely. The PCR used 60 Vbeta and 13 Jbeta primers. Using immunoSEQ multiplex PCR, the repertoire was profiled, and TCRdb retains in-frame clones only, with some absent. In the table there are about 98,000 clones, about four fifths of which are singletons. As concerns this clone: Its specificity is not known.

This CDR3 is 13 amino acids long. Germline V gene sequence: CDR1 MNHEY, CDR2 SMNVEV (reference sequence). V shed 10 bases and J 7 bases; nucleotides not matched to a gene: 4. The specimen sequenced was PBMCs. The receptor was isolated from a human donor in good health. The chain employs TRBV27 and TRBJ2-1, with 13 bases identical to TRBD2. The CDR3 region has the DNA TGTGCCACGGGGACTAGCGGGGTAAATGAGCAGTTCTTC. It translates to CATGTSGVNEQFF.